This T cell receptor (beta chain) was recovered during a study of cytomegalovirus exposure and HLA in healthy donors. The table lists this clone with a count of one. Its cognate antigen is unknown. Germline V lookup: CDR1 SGHKS, CDR2 YYEKEE (reference sequence). Trimming took 4 bases from V and 5 from J; bases not matched to a gene: 7. This CDR3 region has 15 residues. Study-level points and caveats: The authors judged a highly shared variant cluster likely a sequencing artifact. High sensitivity and specificity were reportedly achieved when the classifier diagnosed cytomegalovirus status. A later analysis linked a missense variant in DCLRE1C to the trimming of TCR beta V and J genes.

Use of 60 Vbeta and 13 Jbeta primers characterized the PCR. Here immunoSEQ multiplex PCR was the method, and the copy in TCRdb shows in-frame clones only, minus some. The sample gives tens of thousands of clones, about two thirds of which show up once; approximately 19% is in the top ten. V and J are TRBV5-5 and TRBJ2-7; 12 positions match TRBD1. The sample consisted of PBMCs. The sequence was obtained from a woman in her fifties or sixties in good health and CMV-seropositive. The CDR3 coding sequence is TGTGCCAGCAGCCTCACCCGGGACAGGGGGCACGAGCAGTACTTC. It specifies CASSLTRDRGHEQYF.